This T cell receptor beta chain emerged from a study of blood T cell repertoires in COVID-19. Study as a whole: Nucleic acid was either cDNA or gDNA, and it came from T cells, B-cell-depleted T cells, or PBMCs.

Original processing notes: Reference gene primer amplification yielded estimated nucleated cell counts. The assay was immunoSEQ multiplex PCR, and TCRdb's table has in-frame clones only and misses some. That table furnishes V, J and clone size, whereas the DNA furnished D and trimming. The repertoire holds 300,000 to 400,000 clones, with around nine tenths as singletons. Germline V gene sequence: CDR1 SGHDN, CDR2 FVKESK. CDR3 length equals 16 residues. Trimming cost V 4 bases and J 1 base, with 11 bases left between them. The sample was PBMCs or T cells enriched from blood (not recorded which). The receptor comes from a woman between 25 and 40 years old with acute COVID-19. V and J are TRBV14 and TRBJ2-6; D call uncertain. As DNA, the CDR3 is TGTGCCAGCAGCCCAGGTCCACCGTCTGGGGCCAACGTCCTGACTTTC. This encodes CASSPGPPSGANVLTF.